Presented here are 9 T cell receptor beta chains from one specimen sequenced in a study of shared clonotypes between healthy human individuals. CD8 cells regarded as naive lacked CD45RO, were positively chosen for CCR7, and omitted terminally differentiated effector memory CD45RA+ cells. Only in-frame clones appear in the TCRdb table, and some are missing; sequencing was by immunoSEQ multiplex PCR. This sample has over 800,000 clones, with approximately 92% found just once. The sample taken for sequencing was naive CD8+ T cells sorted from blood. These receptors all stem from a man between 25 and 39 years old in good health.

The J gene is TRBJ2-1, the V gene TRBV27; maybe TRBD2 (6 bases). Trimming took off 6 bases at V and 6 bases at J, with 12 bases between the two ends. CDR1 and CDR2 from the germline V gene are MNHEY and SMNVEV (reference sequence). The CDR3 loop spans 13 amino acids. Written as DNA, the CDR3 is TGTGCCAGCAGCAGAACTAGCCTCAATGAGCAGTTCTTC. This encodes CASSRTSLNEQFF.

The table lists this clone with a count of one. This chain links TRBV7-2 with TRBJ2-5; D could derive from TRBD1 or TRBD2 (5 bases each). Germline CDR1 reads SGHTA; CDR2 reads FQGNSA. The CDR3 extends over 12 amino acids. V shed 8 bases and J shed 7 bases, with 14 bases lying between them. CDR3 in amino acids: CASRDVGVTQYF. Here the CDR3 DNA reads TGTGCCAGCCGGGACGTCGGGGTGACCCAGTACTTC.

This sequence joins TRBV7-6 and TRBJ2-3, with D tentatively TRBD1 (5 bases). CDR3 length equals 16 residues. Per the germline V gene, CDR1 is SGHVS and CDR2 is FNYEAQ. V was trimmed by 0 bases and J by 4 bases, leaving 14 bases between them. The chain's CDR3 is CASSLADTLVPDTQYF. DNA for the CDR3: TGTGCCAGCAGCTTAGCGGACACGTTGGTTCCAGATACGCAGTATTTT.

This chain links TRBV15 with TRBJ2-7; D gene ambiguous. The germline V gene encodes CDR1 LNHNV and CDR2 YYDKDF (reference sequence). The CDR3 spans 11 residues. The V end lost 1 base, the J end lost 5 bases, and 3 bases lay between the germline ends. CDR3 loop: CATSRAHEQYF. The CDR3 DNA reads as TGTGCCACCAGCAGAGCCCACGAGCAGTACTTC.

V gene TRBV21-1 combines with J gene TRBJ1-5. TRBV21-1 is given as a pseudogene. CDR3 length: 17 amino acids. The CDR3 reads CASSNPSGNLGNQPQHF. CDR3 coding DNA: TGTGCCAGCAGCAATCCGTCGGGTAATTTGGGCAATCAGCCCCAGCATTTT.

V gene TRBV27 combines with J gene TRBJ2-7, with D possibly TRBD2 on 5 matching bases. The ends were cut back, 6 bases at V and 2 bases at J, with 14 bases in the middle. The CDR3 has 14 amino acids. Germline values: CDR1 MNHEY, CDR2 SMNVEV (reference sequence). The CDR3 DNA reads TGTGCCAGCAGACGTGGACTGACTGCCTACGAGCAGTACTTC. Encoded protein: CASRRGLTAYEQYF.

The chain joins TRBV6-5 to TRBJ2-1; 9 bases are shared with TRBD1. Germline V gene data show CDR1 as MNHEY and CDR2 as SVGAGI. V lost 6 bases and J lost 5; bases outside the gene matches: 8. The CDR3 is made up of 15 amino acids. CDR3: CASRPGTGLHNEQFF. The CDR3 DNA reads as TGTGCCAGCAGGCCCGGGACAGGGCTACACAATGAGCAGTTCTTC.

V and J are TRBV7-6 and TRBJ2-3; D ambiguous. Germline V gives CDR1 SGHVS, CDR2 FNYEAQ. CDR3 size: 14 residues. The germline V and J ends were trimmed by 1 base and 0 bases, with 5 bases remaining between them. CDR3: CASSLGPSTDTQYF. DNA for the CDR3: TGTGCCAGCAGCTTAGGGCCTAGCACAGATACGCAGTATTTT.

The V and J genes are TRBV7-4 and TRBJ1-4, with 10 bases fitting TRBD1. Germline values: CDR1 SGHVT, CDR2 SQSDAQ. This CDR3 comprises 16 residues. V shed 5 bases, J shed 4 bases, and the junction held 7 bases outside the gene matches. CDR3 DNA: TGTGCCAGCAGCCGAGACAGGGGGCCGGTTAATGAAAAACTGTTTTTT. It encodes CASSRDRGPVNEKLFF.